Shown below are 30 T cell receptor beta chains from a single sample sequenced in a study of shared clonotypes between healthy human individuals. This table comes from immunoSEQ multiplex PCR, and its TCRdb copy is limited to in-frame clones, with some not included. The table records 400,000 to 600,000 clones, approximately 79% of them present only once. Sequencing used PBMCs. These receptors came from a woman aged 40 to 49 in good health. Some clones in this sample may be carry-over from other donors' samples.

The rearrangement uses TRBV19 and TRBJ1-5; TRBD1 is a possible D gene (5 bases). V was trimmed by 4 bases and J by 0 bases, leaving 22 bases between them. Germline CDR1 is LNHDA and CDR2 is SQIVND (reference sequence). The CDR3 has 19 amino acids. As DNA, the CDR3 is TGTGCCAGTAGTACCTACCCCGGTAGGGGCCGATATAGCAATCAGCCCCAGCATTTT. This translates into CASSTYPGRGRYSNQPQHF.

The rearrangement uses TRBV19 and TRBJ2-3, with TRBD2 matching over 13 bases. After removal of 9 bases from V and 0 bases from J, the junction contained 9 bases not matched to a gene. CDR3 length: 17 amino acids. The germline V gene has CDR1 LNHDA and CDR2 SQIVND (reference sequence). The CDR3 nucleotides read TGTGCCAGCAGACTAGCGGGAGGCCCATATAGCACAGATACGCAGTATTTT. It specifies CASRLAGGPYSTDTQYF.

The gene calls are TRBV23-1 and TRBJ2-2; D gene unclear. TRBV23-1 is sorted into the ORF group, with uncertain function. Trimming cost V 2 bases and J 4 bases, with 5 bases left between them. The CDR3 sequence is 13 residues long. The CDR3 region is CASSQEATGELFF. CDR3 sequence (DNA): TGCGCCAGCAGTCAAGAAGCCACCGGGGAGCTGTTTTTT.

Worth noting for this clone: The identical CDR3 is also encoded by other nucleotide sequences in the sample. J is TRBJ2-7 and V is TRBV18; D remains unclear. The V gene's germline CDR1 is KGHSH and CDR2 LQKENI. This CDR3 spans 14 amino acids. The V end lost 3 bases, the J end lost 0 bases, and 9 bases lay between the germline ends. The CDR3 loop is CASSPGQSSYEQYF. The CDR3 bases are TGTGCCAGCTCACCGGGCCAAAGCTCCTACGAGCAGTACTTC.

The J gene is TRBJ2-2, the V gene TRBV19; the match to TRBD1 covers 9 bases. The V gene end was trimmed by 5 bases and the J gene end by 6 bases; junction bases not matched to a gene: 4. CDR1 LNHDA and CDR2 SQIVND come from the germline V gene (reference sequence). This CDR3 has 14 amino acids. CDR3 region: CASSQGQGAGELFF. CDR3 bases: TGTGCCAGTAGTCAGGGACAGGGCGCCGGGGAGCTGTTTTTT.

This clone occurred once. The genes are TRBV9 and TRBJ2-7; 10 bases fit TRBD2. V shed 1 base, J shed 4 bases, and the junction held 2 bases outside the gene matches. This CDR3 region has 14 residues. Looked up from germline, CDR1 is SGDLS and CDR2 is YYNGEE. CDR3 sequence (DNA): TGTGCCAGCAGCGTAAGCGGGAGGGGGTACGAGCAGTACTTC. It is translated as CASSVSGRGYEQYF.

The V and J genes are TRBV2 and TRBJ2-7; 7 bases fit TRBD1. The CDR3 consists of 14 residues. The germline V gene encodes CDR1 SNHLY and CDR2 FYNNEI. V lost 0 bases to trimming and J lost 2 bases; unmatched junction nucleotides: 1. The CDR3 DNA is TGTGCCAGCAGTGAAGCGGACAGGCCCTACGAGCAGTACTTC. Translation: CASSEADRPYEQYF.

The genes are TRBV15 and TRBJ1-1, with 9 bases identical to TRBD1. Germline V gene data show CDR1 as LNHNV and CDR2 as YYDKDF (reference sequence). Trimming at V came to 5 bases and at J to 7 bases, leaving 11 bases not matched to a gene. The CDR3 has 15 amino acids. CDR3 coding DNA: TGTGCCACCAGCTGGCGGGACAGGGCCGGGCGTGAAGCTTTCTTT. Translated: CATSWRDRAGREAFF. The entire variable domain, with the rest obtained from reference TRBV15 and TRBJ1-1, is as follows: DAMVIQNPRYQVTQFGKPVTLSCSQTLNHNVMYWYQQKSSQAPKLLFHYYDKDFNNEADTPDNFQSRRPNTSFCFLDIRSPGLGDTAMYLCATSWRDRAGREAFFGQGTRLTVV.

Turning to this clone: One end of the junction varies from germline; a read error may be responsible. This sample includes further DNA sequences coding for the same CDR3. The chain links TRBV5-1 to TRBJ2-2, with TRBD1 as a possible D gene (6 bases). Germline-derived CDR1 and CDR2 are SGHRS and YFSETQ. The CDR3 totals 14 residues. CDR3 DNA sequence: TGCGCCAGCAGTTTGGTACAGGGAACCGGGGAGCTGTTTTTT. Translated: CASSLVQGTGELFF.

The chain joins TRBV12-5 to TRBJ2-1; TRBD2 matches 7 bases. Looked up from germline, CDR1 is LGHNT and CDR2 is FRNRAP. V lost 4 bases, J lost 4 bases, and 10 bases stayed unmatched. This CDR3 contains 16 residues. The CDR3 DNA sequence: TGTGCTAGTGGTTCCCAGGGAGAAGCGGGGTACAATGAGCAGTTCTTC. Protein sequence: CASGSQGEAGYNEQFF.

J is TRBJ2-2 and V is TRBV7-3, with a possible D match to TRBD1 (5 bases). Germline V gene sequence: CDR1 SGHTA, CDR2 FQGTGA. The CDR3 contains 14 residues. The V end was cut by 5 bases, the J end by 2 bases, with 9 bases between. This chain's CDR3 is CASSTTVNTGELFF. CDR3 in DNA: TGTGCCAGCAGCACGACAGTAAACACCGGGGAGCTGTTTTTT.

This chain links TRBV18 with TRBJ2-7, with D possibly being TRBD2 (5 bases). This CDR3 spans 12 amino acids. V was clipped by 8 bases and J by 2 bases, with 10 bases between them. The germline CDR1 and CDR2 sequences are KGHSH and LQKENI. Written as DNA, the CDR3 is TGTGCCAGCCACGGGGAACCCTACGAGCAGTACTTC. This codes for CASHGEPYEQYF.

The gene calls are TRBV5-1 and TRBJ2-3; 9 bases map to TRBD1. The CDR3 runs 15 residues. Losses at the gene ends were 7 bases for V and 4 bases for J; bases not matched to a gene: 10. Germline CDR1 and CDR2: SGHRS and YFSETQ. CDR3 in amino acids: CASQKGTGRADTQYF. DNA of the CDR3: TGCGCCAGCCAAAAAGGGACAGGGAGGGCAGATACGCAGTATTTT.

The chain has TRBV27 and TRBJ2-5, with D perhaps TRBD2 (6 bases). The CDR3 length is 13 residues. Germline V gene lookup returns CDR1 MNHEY and CDR2 SMNVEV (reference sequence). With 6 bases removed from V and 1 base from J, the gap between germline ends came to 9 bases. The CDR3 protein is CASRDSGQETQYF. The CDR3, as DNA: TGTGCCAGCAGAGATAGCGGCCAAGAGACCCAGTACTTC.

The V and J genes are TRBV7-3 and TRBJ2-5; D uncertain. V was cut by 4 bases and J by 2 bases, with 8 bases left in between. The length of the CDR3 is 13 residues. Germline CDR1 SGHTA, CDR2 FQGTGA. CDR3 in amino acids: CASSSHRQETQYF. The CDR3 DNA follows: TGTGCCAGCAGCTCCCACCGACAAGAGACCCAGTACTTC. Based on the CDR3 plus reference TRBV7-3 and TRBJ2-5, the full variable domain is GAGVSQTPSNKVTEKGKYVELRCDPISGHTALYWYRQSLGQGPEFLIYFQGTGAADDSGLPNDRFFAVRPEGSVSTLKIQRTERGDSAVYLCASSSHRQETQYFGPGTRLLVL.

The chain is built from TRBV14 and TRBJ1-2; D call uncertain. The CDR3 runs to 12 residues. V dropped 4 bases and J dropped 7 bases, with 10 bases sitting between them. The germline V gene encodes CDR1 SGHDN and CDR2 FVKESK. The CDR3 sequence: CASSPRVGGYTF. As DNA, the CDR3 is TGTGCCAGCAGCCCGCGGGTGGGTGGCTACACCTTC.

This chain links TRBV5-1 with TRBJ1-4; maybe TRBD1 (5 bases). V was pared by 0 bases and J by 3 bases, with 15 bases between. CDR3 size: 17 residues. CDR1 SGHRS and CDR2 YFSETQ come from the germline V gene. CDR3 coding DNA: TGCGCCAGCAGCTTGGCGGGGAGGGGTGCAGCTAATGAAAAACTGTTTTTT. Protein sequence: CASSLAGRGAANEKLFF.

The J gene is TRBJ2-1, the V gene TRBV18; 13 nucleotides agree with TRBD2. CDR1 and CDR2 from the germline V gene are KGHSH and LQKENI. The trim removed 3 bases at V and 3 bases at J, leaving 5 bases unmatched. The CDR3 is made up of 17 amino acids. This chain's CDR3 is CASSPLGLAGDYNEQFF. The CDR3 coding sequence is TGTGCCAGCTCACCCCTCGGACTAGCGGGAGACTACAATGAGCAGTTCTTC.

The chain carries TRBV16 and TRBJ2-1; D unclear. This CDR3 is built from 14 residues. Trimming removed 0 bases from V and 5 bases from J, with 8 bases in between. Germline CDR1 and CDR2: KGHSY and FQNENV. The CDR3 bases are TGTGCCAGCAGCCAATCCGGCCAGCACAATGAGCAGTTCTTC. Its protein product is CASSQSGQHNEQFF.

There are a few counts of this clone. The J gene is TRBJ2-5, the V gene TRBV2; D might be TRBD2 (6 bases). The V gene lost 0 bases and the J gene lost 13 bases, with 15 bases spanning the gap. Per the germline V gene, CDR1 is SNHLY and CDR2 is FYNNEI. The CDR3 has 13 residues. CDR3 DNA: TGTGCCAGCAGTGAAGCGGGAGGAGCAGGATGGTACTTC. Translated: CASSEAGGAGWYF.

This chain links TRBV7-6 with TRBJ2-3, with D possibly matching TRBD2 (6 bases). The CDR3 runs 15 residues. The V end lost 3 bases, the J end lost 4 bases, and 14 bases lay between the germline ends. The germline V gene encodes CDR1 SGHVS and CDR2 FNYEAQ. The CDR3 is CASSLTGSRADTQYF. The DNA of the CDR3 is TGTGCCAGCAGCTTGACCGGGAGTCGGGCAGATACGCAGTATTTT.

V gene TRBV4-2 combines with J gene TRBJ2-2, with D unclear. This CDR3 has 16 residues. CDR1 is LGHNA and CDR2 is YNFKEQ in the germline V gene. V shed 3 bases and J shed 1 base, with 12 bases lying between them. The CDR3 region is CASSHPRVGNTGELFF. CDR3 DNA: TGTGCCAGCAGCCACCCCCGGGTTGGGAACACCGGGGAGCTGTTTTTT.

DNA of the CDR3: TGTGCCAGCAGCTTGGAGGGACTAGTAAGCGAGCAGTACTTC. This codes for CASSLEGLVSEQYF. This rearrangement joins TRBV5-4 to TRBJ2-7, with 8 nucleotides matching TRBD2. This CDR3 region has 14 residues. Germline trimming cut 0 bases from V and 6 bases from J; bases unmatched to any gene: 5. Germline V gives CDR1 SGHNT, CDR2 YYREEE (reference sequence).

The gene calls are TRBV10-3 and TRBJ1-1, with 8 positions matching TRBD1. CDR1 ENHRY and CDR2 SYGVKD come from the germline V gene. Unmatched junction bases numbered 9, after V lost 1 base and J lost 5 bases. The CDR3 runs 16 residues. DNA of the CDR3: TGTGCCATCAGTGAGTATACGCAGGGGGCAGGGACTGAAGCTTTCTTT. It translates to CAISEYTQGAGTEAFF.

V gene TRBV28 combines with J gene TRBJ2-7; TRBD2 matches 10 bases. This CDR3 contains 16 residues. CDR1 is MDHEN, CDR2 SYDVKM, per germline. Trimming took 5 bases from V and 2 from J; bases not matched to a gene: 9. CDR3 sequence reads: CASSPQLAGTTYEQYF. The CDR3 nucleotides are TGTGCCAGCAGTCCACAACTAGCGGGGACGACCTACGAGCAGTACTTC.

This clone was recorded once. The genes are TRBV15 and TRBJ2-7, with D possibly TRBD1 on 6 matching bases. Germline CDR1 and CDR2: LNHNV and YYDKDF (reference sequence). The length of the CDR3 is 18 residues. Trimming took off 0 bases at V and 4 bases at J, with 22 bases between the two ends. The chain's CDR3 is CATSRERRPQGYGYEQYF. The CDR3 DNA follows: TGTGCCACCAGCAGAGAACGAAGACCACAGGGATACGGTTACGAGCAGTACTTC.

The gene calls are TRBV5-1 and TRBJ2-6; D uncertain. The CDR3 is 19 amino acids. The V gene lost 0 bases and the J gene lost 0 bases, with 16 bases spanning the gap. The germline gives CDR1 SGHRS, CDR2 YFSETQ. CDR3 region: CASSLGTQMKYSGANVLTF. In DNA, the CDR3 is TGCGCCAGCAGCTTGGGAACCCAGATGAAATACTCTGGGGCCAACGTCCTGACTTTC.

As concerns this clone: One end of the junction is discordant with germline, which a read error may explain. The same CDR3 is also encoded by other DNA sequences in this sample. V and J are TRBV7-2 and TRBJ2-7, with 11 bases identical to TRBD2. CDR1 is SGHTA, CDR2 FQGNSA, per germline. The CDR3 is 15 amino acids. CDR3 sequence: CASSSRLAGSYEQYF. The CDR3 bases are TGCGCCAGCAGCTCGAGACTAGCGGGATCCTACGAGCAGTACTTC.

V usage is TRBV7-9 and J usage is TRBJ2-6; tentatively, D is TRBD2 (6 bases). The germline V gene has CDR1 SEHNR and CDR2 FQNEAQ (reference sequence). V was trimmed by 5 bases and J by 0 bases, leaving 8 bases between them. CDR3 length equals 15 residues. The CDR3 DNA sequence: TGTGCCAGCAGCCAGCGGGCCTCTGGGGCCAACGTCCTGACTTTC. Protein product: CASSQRASGANVLTF.

The chain uses TRBV29-1 and TRBJ2-1, with D maybe TRBD1 (5 bases). Germline lookup yields CDR1 SQVTM and CDR2 ANQGSEA. This CDR3 region has 12 residues. V lost 8 bases to trimming and J lost 4 bases, with 12 bases between them. CDR3 loop: CSSQRGYNEQFF. The CDR3 region has the DNA TGCAGCTCCCAAAGGGGATACAATGAGCAGTTCTTC.